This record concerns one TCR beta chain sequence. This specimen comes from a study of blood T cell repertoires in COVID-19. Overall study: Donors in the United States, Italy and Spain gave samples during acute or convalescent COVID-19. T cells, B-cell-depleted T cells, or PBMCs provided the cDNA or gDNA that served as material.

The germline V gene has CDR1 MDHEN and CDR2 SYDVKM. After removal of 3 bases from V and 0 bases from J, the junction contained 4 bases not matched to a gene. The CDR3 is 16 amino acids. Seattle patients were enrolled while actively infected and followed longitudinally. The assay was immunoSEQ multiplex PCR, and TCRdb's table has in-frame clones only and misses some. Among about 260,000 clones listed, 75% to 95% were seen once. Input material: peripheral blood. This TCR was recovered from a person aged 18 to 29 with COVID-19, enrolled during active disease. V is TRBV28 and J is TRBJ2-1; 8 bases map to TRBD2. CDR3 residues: CASSFRRGASYNEQFF. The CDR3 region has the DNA TGTGCCAGCAGTTTTAGGCGGGGGGCCTCCTACAATGAGCAGTTCTTC. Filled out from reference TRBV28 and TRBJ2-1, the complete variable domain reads DVKVTQSSRYLVKRTGEKVFLECVQDMDHENMFWYRQDPGLGLRLIYFSYDVKMKEKGDIPEGYSVSREKKERFSLILESASTNQTSMYLCASSFRRGASYNEQFFGPGTRLTVL.